This T cell receptor (beta chain) was sequenced in a study of post-analysis software for immune sequencing data. Details on this clonotype: The antigen remains undetermined.

General study findings and limits: A significant reduction in normalized Chao1 diversity was observed in multiple sclerosis patients versus controls. Controls showed lower frequencies than patients for roughly five TRBV segments, and TRBV5-6, TRBV5-1 and TRBV20-1 were among these.

V shed 7 bases, J shed 10 bases, and the junction held 7 bases outside the gene matches. The germline V gene encodes CDR1 SNHLY and CDR2 FYNNEI. This CDR3 has 14 residues. TCR beta cDNA libraries had unique molecular identifiers. From around 1 to 10 million T cells, 500,000 or so cDNA molecules were obtained. TCRdb independently ran MiXCR on the PCR reads; one entry per CDR3 protein. The table has about 430,000 distinct CDR3 sequences, approximately 39% seen once; the top ten hold approximately 7.1%. This rearrangement joins TRBV2 to TRBJ2-1; 13 positions agree with TRBD2. Sequencing was done on a sample of blood. This receptor was obtained from a girl aged 2 to 9 with multiple sclerosis. CDR3 nucleotides: TGTGCCAGCACCCCGGGACTAGCGGGGCCAGAGCAGTTCTTC. This codes for CASTPGLAGPEQFF.